The clone carrying this T cell receptor (beta chain) was recorded only once. The data were taken from a study of blood T cell repertoires in COVID-19. Original data processing: Cell counts per sample came from amplifying reference gene primers. Sequencing used immunoSEQ multiplex PCR; TCRdb keeps in-frame clones, though not all of them. The V and J calls and clone size are taken from that table; D and trimming were inferred from the DNA. The sample has over 200,000 clones; roughly 87% are singletons. The CDR3 has 17 residues. The V gene end was trimmed by 0 bases and the J gene end by 4 bases; junction bases not matched to a gene: 8. CDR1 and CDR2 from the germline V gene are SGHRS and YFSETQ.

Sequencing was carried out using peripheral blood. This sequence originates from a man aged 40-55 years with active or convalescent COVID-19. This rearrangement joins TRBV5-1 to TRBJ2-3; the match to TRBD2 covers 10 bases. The CDR3 sequence: CASSLGLVAGGADTQYF. The CDR3 coding sequence is TGCGCCAGCAGCTTGGGGTTGGTAGCGGGGGGCGCAGATACGCAGTATTTT.